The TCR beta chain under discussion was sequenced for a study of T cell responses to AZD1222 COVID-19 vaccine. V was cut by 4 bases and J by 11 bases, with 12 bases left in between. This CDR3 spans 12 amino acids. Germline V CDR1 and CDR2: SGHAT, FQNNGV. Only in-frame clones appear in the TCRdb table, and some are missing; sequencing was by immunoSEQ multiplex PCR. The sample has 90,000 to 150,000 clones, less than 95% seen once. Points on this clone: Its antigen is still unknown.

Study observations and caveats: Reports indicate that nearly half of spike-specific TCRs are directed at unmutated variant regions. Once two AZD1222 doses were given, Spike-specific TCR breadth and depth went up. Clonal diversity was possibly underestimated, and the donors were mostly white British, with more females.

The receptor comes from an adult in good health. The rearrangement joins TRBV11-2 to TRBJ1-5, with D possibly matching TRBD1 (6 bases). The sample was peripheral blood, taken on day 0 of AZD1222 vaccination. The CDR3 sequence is CASSSRGLAQHF. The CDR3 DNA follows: TGTGCCAGCAGCTCCAGGGGTCTGGCCCAGCATTTT.